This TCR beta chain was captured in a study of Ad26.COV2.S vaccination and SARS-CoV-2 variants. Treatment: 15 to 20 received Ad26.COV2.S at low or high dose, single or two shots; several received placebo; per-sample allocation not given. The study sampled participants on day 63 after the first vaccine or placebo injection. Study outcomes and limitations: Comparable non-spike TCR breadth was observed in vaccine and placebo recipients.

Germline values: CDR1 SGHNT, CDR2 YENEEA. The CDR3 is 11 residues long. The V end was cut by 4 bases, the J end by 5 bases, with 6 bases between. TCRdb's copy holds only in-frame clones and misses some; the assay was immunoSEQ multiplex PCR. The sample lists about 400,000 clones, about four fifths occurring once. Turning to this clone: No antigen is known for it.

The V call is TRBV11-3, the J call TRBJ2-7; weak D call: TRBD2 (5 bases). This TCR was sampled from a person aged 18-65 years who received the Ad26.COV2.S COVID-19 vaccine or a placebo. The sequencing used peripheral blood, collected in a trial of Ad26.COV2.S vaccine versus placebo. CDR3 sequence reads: CASSSGDEQYF. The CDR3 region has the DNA TGTGCCAGCAGCTCCGGGGACGAGCAGTACTTC.